This entry concerns a single T cell receptor (beta chain). Antigen: not known. The second PCR ran roughly 6 to 12 cycles with a sample-barcoded 5' primer and J-beta primers. Each cDNA molecule carried a tag from a template-switch adaptor that contained 12 random nucleotides. In TCRdb, the 5' RACE reads were re-called with MiXCR into one record per CDR3 protein. The table shows more than 1,000,000 distinct CDR3 sequences, with around 27% occurring only once. The entry originates in a study of blood T cells in healthy people across ages. Study-wide results and limits: CMV infection status of these donors was not known. The percentage of naive T cells correlated strongly with TCR beta diversity.

V lost 4 bases and J 6 bases, leaving 12 bases between the germline ends. The germline gives CDR1 ENHRY, CDR2 SYGVKD. This CDR3 is built from 14 residues. These data were likewise used in another study, on T cells of mothers and their children. That report adds: Every mother produced more than 8.5 million TCR beta CDR3 reads, whereas every child provided 3 million to 3.5 million.

The gene calls are TRBV10-3 and TRBJ1-4; D might be TRBD1 (5 bases). The specimen was blood. The sequence came from a girl aged 2 to 9 in good health. The CDR3 region is CAISARVKDEKLFF. The CDR3 DNA follows: TGTGCCATCAGTGCCAGGGTAAAGGATGAAAAACTGTTTTTT.